The 24 T cell receptor beta chains presented below share a single source sample, sequenced in a study of regulatory T cells in long-lasting Graves disease. Time point defined: newly diagnosed GD, antithyroid drugs for less than 3 months. PBMC-extracted RNA yielded the TCR library. Researchers made TCR beta libraries by using iRepertoire HTBI primers and running Arm-PCR on CDR3 regions. From the multiplex PCR reads, TCRdb called clonotypes with MiXCR, one entry per CDR3 protein. The table has 450,000 to 700,000 distinct CDR3 sequences, 13% seen once. The data also belong to a second study, concerning T cells in Graves' hyperthyroidism and ophthalmopathy.

Source: peripheral blood mononuclear cells (PBMCs), taken at new diagnosis, from a patient treated with antithyroid drugs. These receptor sequences come from a man aged 25-45 years with Graves disease.

At least ten counts were recorded for this clonotype. The J gene is TRBJ2-7, the V gene TRBV10-3, with no clear D. Germline V gene data show CDR1 as ENHRY and CDR2 as SYGVKD. The CDR3 is 13 amino acids. V gave up 11 bases and J gave up 5 bases, with 19 bases separating them. The CDR3: CAVGPALVHEQYF. The DNA of the CDR3 is TGTGCCGTCGGGCCAGCTCTCGTGCACGAGCAGTACTTC.

In its sample, this clonotype was seen a few times. One end of the junction varies from germline; a read error may be responsible. The rearrangement joins TRBV4-1 to TRBJ2-3; either TRBD1 or TRBD2 may fit D (6 bases each). CDR1 and CDR2 from the germline V gene are MGHRA and YSYEKL. The CDR3 contains 15 residues. The CDR3 loop reads CASSQGGGRTDTQYF. The DNA for the CDR3 is TGTGCCAGCAGCCAAGGAGGGGGTCGCACAGATACGCAGTATTTT.

This clonotype was seen a handful of times. CDR3: CASSPEEGGPATDTQYF. CDR3 bases: TGTGCCAGCTCACCTGAGGAGGGGGGCCCCGCCACAGATACGCAGTATTTT. This chain uses TRBV18 with TRBJ2-3, with D perhaps matching TRBD1 or TRBD2 (6 bases each). V was trimmed by 3 bases and J by 2 bases, leaving 18 bases between them. This CDR3 has 17 residues. CDR1 and CDR2 (germline): KGHSH, LQKENI.

A remark on this clonotype: A far larger clone is a single base away, which makes a read error likely. The chain is built from TRBV7-2 and TRBJ2-3; 7 nucleotides align to TRBD2. The germline V gene has CDR1 SGHTA and CDR2 FQGNSA. The length of the CDR3 is 14 residues. CDR3 residues: CASSVSRLAVEQHF. The DNA for the CDR3 is TGTGCCAGCAGCGTATCGAGACTAGCTGTCGAGCAGCACTTC.

This clonotype has a handful of counts. It may be a read error: a sequence one base away is much more abundant. The CDR3 ends on some other residue instead of the conserved phenylalanine or tryptophan, so this is likely a read error. The gene calls are TRBV7-3 and TRBJ2-7, with TRBD2 matching 8 bases. CDR3 length: 14 amino acids. The germline gives CDR1 SGHTA, CDR2 FQGTGA. The V and J ends lost 5 bases and 4 bases, in that order; junction bases with no gene match: 7. The CDR3 sequence is CASSPHSGSYEQYL. The CDR3, as DNA: TGTGCCAGCAGCCCCCACAGCGGGAGTTACGAGCAGTACTTA.

The CDR3 is CASSLSPGTGGELFF. The CDR3 nucleotides read TGTGCCAGCAGTTTATCCCCGGGTACGGGCGGGGAGCTGTTTTTT. The rearrangement uses TRBV27 and TRBJ2-2; no clear D gene. Germline V gene sequence: CDR1 MNHEY, CDR2 SMNVEV (reference sequence). V lost 0 bases, J lost 7 bases, and 12 bases lay in between. This CDR3 is 15 amino acids long.

J is TRBJ1-2 and V is TRBV6-2 or TRBV6-3; TRBD1 aligns across 8 bases. Germline values: CDR1 MNHEY, CDR2 SVGEGT. The CDR3 consists of 14 residues. J lost 4 bases, V lost 6 bases, and 7 bases had no gene match. The CDR3 is CASRRQGRGYGYTF. CDR3 nucleotide sequence: TGTGCCAGCAGGAGACAGGGGCGAGGCTATGGCTACACCTTC.

With respect to this clonotype: One base separates it from a far larger clone, so it is likely a read error. The rearrangement joins TRBV27 to TRBJ2-1; the match to TRBD2 covers 8 bases. V shed 3 bases and J 10 bases; nucleotides not matched to a gene: 11. CDR3 length: 15 residues. Per germline, CDR1 MNHEY and CDR2 SMNVEV (reference sequence). CDR3 in amino acids: CASSLGVAGLYEQFF. The CDR3 bases are TGTGCCAGCAGTTTGGGGGTAGCGGGGTTATACGAGCAGTTCTTC.

This clonotype has more than one count but fewer than ten. This chain uses TRBV12-3 or TRBV12-4 with TRBJ1-3; D is possibly TRBD1 (6 bases). The CDR3 has 15 amino acids. The germline V and J ends were trimmed by 8 bases and 0 bases, with 14 bases remaining between them. Here the CDR3 reads CASFTRGISGNTIYF. CDR3 in DNA: TGTGCCAGCTTCACCAGGGGCATCTCTGGAAACACCATATATTTT.

This clonotype appeared many times. The chain employs TRBV27 and TRBJ1-5; TRBD1 matches 8 bases. Germline CDR1 reads MNHEY; CDR2 reads SMNVEV (reference sequence). V shed 4 bases and J 6 bases; nucleotides not matched to a gene: 5. The CDR3 is 14 residues long. The CDR3 here is CASSSGQGTQPQHF. CDR3 bases: TGTGCCAGCAGTTCCGGACAGGGAACTCAGCCCCAGCATTTT.

The CDR3 spells CASSSLRGRQFF. In DNA form, the CDR3 reads TGTGCCAGCAGTTCCCTTCGGGGGAGGCAGTTCTTC. This chain uses TRBV6-2 or TRBV6-3 with TRBJ2-1, with D perhaps TRBD2 (6 bases). CDR3 length equals 12 residues. V lost 4 bases and J 12 bases, leaving 13 bases between the germline ends. Looked up from germline, CDR1 is MNHEY and CDR2 is SVGEGT.

Points on this clonotype: This could be a read error, since a much larger clone is one nucleotide away. The chain has TRBV29-1 and TRBJ2-2; a weak D match, TRBD1 (5 bases). The CDR3 has 14 amino acids. Germline-derived CDR1 and CDR2 are SQVTM and ANQGSEA. V was cut by 6 bases and J by 4 bases, with 15 bases left in between. CDR3 in amino acids: CSVGRRMGTGELFF. CDR3 in DNA: TGCAGCGTGGGGCGGAGAATGGGCACCGGGGAGCTGTTTTTT.

The V and J genes are TRBV30 and TRBJ2-7, with D perhaps matching TRBD1 (5 bases). The CDR3 totals 12 residues. With 5 bases removed from V and 5 bases from J, the gap between germline ends came to 13 bases. Germline CDR1 reads GTSNPN; CDR2 reads SVGIG (reference sequence). In nucleotides, the CDR3 is TGTGCCTGGGGGGCAGGGAACGACGAGCAGTACTTC. It specifies CAWGAGNDEQYF.

This clonotype was counted between two and nine times. The chain uses TRBV10-3 and TRBJ2-3; no firm D call. V shed 4 bases and J shed 4 bases, with 6 bases lying between them. Germline V gene sequence: CDR1 ENHRY, CDR2 SYGVKD. The CDR3 runs to 12 residues. Written as DNA, the CDR3 is TGTGCCATCAGTGCTGAAGCAGATACGCAGTATTTT. This encodes CAISAEADTQYF.

The chain joins TRBV10-3 to TRBJ2-5, with D possibly being TRBD1 or TRBD2 (6 bases each). CDR3 length: 13 amino acids. Germline V gene data show CDR1 as ENHRY and CDR2 as SYGVKD. The V and J ends lost 7 bases and 2 bases respectively, with 11 bases between them. The CDR3 DNA is TGTGCCATCAAGGGGGGCAAACAAGAGACCCAGTACTTC. This sequence encodes CAIKGGKQETQYF.

Many counts were recorded for this clonotype. This CDR3 reads CATSRPDRAGEDEQYF. The CDR3 nucleotides read TGTGCCACCAGCAGACCCGATCGGGCCGGGGAGGACGAGCAGTACTTC. The V gene is TRBV15, the J gene TRBJ2-7; TRBD2 is a possible D gene (6 bases). Trimming left V 2 bases short and J 5 bases short, with 19 bases between. The CDR3 is made up of 16 amino acids. From germline, CDR1 is LNHNV and CDR2 YYDKDF (reference sequence).

The V gene is TRBV7-6, the J gene TRBJ2-2; 10 positions match TRBD1. J was trimmed by 4 bases and V by 5 bases; bases with no gene match: 7. Germline assignment: CDR1 SGHVS and CDR2 FNYEAQ. The CDR3 runs 16 residues. Written as DNA, the CDR3 is TGTGCCAGCAGCCGGGACAGGGGAGATTGCACCGGGGAGCTGTTTTTT. Protein product: CASSRDRGDCTGELFF.

This clonotype occurred many times. This chain connects TRBV5-1 to TRBJ2-7; D is possibly TRBD1 (6 bases). The ends were cut back, 4 bases at V and 2 bases at J, with 13 bases in the middle. The CDR3 loop spans 14 amino acids. Germline V gene data show CDR1 as SGHRS and CDR2 as YFSETQ. The CDR3 protein is CASSPTGTTYEQYF. CDR3 nucleotide sequence: TGCGCCAGCAGCCCAACCGGGACAACCTACGAGCAGTACTTC.

The table lists this clonotype with many counts. The chain employs TRBV5-1 and TRBJ2-3; 8 bases match TRBD1. V shed 4 bases, J shed 4 bases, and the junction held 5 bases outside the gene matches. The germline CDR1 and CDR2 sequences are SGHRS and YFSETQ. CDR3 length equals 14 residues. The CDR3, as DNA: TGCGCCAGCAGCAACAGGGACAGGCCAGATACGCAGTATTTT. Protein product: CASSNRDRPDTQYF.

This clonotype was recorded at least ten times. The genes are TRBV6-1 and TRBJ1-2, with D possibly being TRBD1 (6 bases). Germline V gene data show CDR1 as MNHNS and CDR2 as SASEGT. The CDR3 consists of 14 residues. V was clipped by 6 bases and J by 7 bases, with 18 bases between them. The CDR3 nucleotides read TGTGCCAGCAGCACCTTTGGGGGGGCCGCTGGCTACACCTTC. Protein: CASSTFGGAAGYTF.

This clonotype has ten or more counts. The rearrangement links TRBV20-1 to TRBJ2-1, with 8 bases identical to TRBD2. The J segment lost 5 bases and the V segment lost 8 bases, leaving 8 bases of the junction unmatched. CDR1 and CDR2 from the germline V gene are DFQATT and SNEGSKA (reference sequence). The length of the CDR3 is 13 residues. CDR3 in amino acids: CSTRAGAHNEQFF. The CDR3 region has the DNA TGCAGTACAAGAGCGGGAGCTCACAATGAGCAGTTCTTC.

Here the CDR3 DNA reads TGTGCCAGCAGCGTGGACTTCACAGATACGCAGTATTTT. Residues: CASSVDFTDTQYF. The genes are TRBV9 and TRBJ2-3; maybe TRBD2 (5 bases). The germline CDR1 and CDR2 sequences are SGDLS and YYNGEE. The CDR3 is 13 residues long. The V end lost 2 bases, the J end lost 2 bases, and 6 bases lay between the germline ends.

This clonotype appeared a few times. The chain combines TRBV12-3 or TRBV12-4 with TRBJ2-1; D is uncertain. The length of the CDR3 is 13 residues. V was cut by 7 bases and J by 10 bases, with 17 bases left in between. CDR3 residues: CASTGFMAAEQFF. CDR3 nucleotides: TGTGCCAGCACCGGCTTTATGGCGGCCGAGCAGTTCTTC.

This sequence joins TRBV30 and TRBJ1-2; TRBD1 matches 9 bases. The germline V gene encodes CDR1 GTSNPN and CDR2 SVGIG (reference sequence). There are 14 residues in the CDR3. Unmatched junction bases numbered 9, after V lost 3 bases and J lost 7 bases. The CDR3 loop reads CAWRGLGQGTGYTF. The DNA for the CDR3 is TGTGCCTGGAGAGGCCTGGGACAGGGAACTGGCTACACCTTC.